This TCR beta chain was documented in a study of blood T cell repertoires in COVID-19 (dated by TCRdb to about 2020). About the study as a whole: Collaborator samples came from the United States, Italy and Spain and covered acute and convalescent phases of COVID-19. The samples were drawn from two sources: the first 160 participants of the ongoing ImmuneRACE study, and fewer than 1,500 subjects contributed by 6 global collaborators. The repertoires were made available in a free public database intended to serve as a resource for research on the immune response to SARS-CoV-2. The prospective study material was composed of cDNA or gDNA derived from T cells, B-cell-depleted T cells, or PBMCs. HLA class I and class II types, where available, came from metadata supplied by the sample provider rather than from assay-based typing. Deeply sampled blood TCRbeta repertoires from subjects exposed to, actively infected with, or recovered from COVID-19 were included in the dataset. Sample metadata almost always included a de-identified subject ID, COVID-19 status, age in years and sex. The paper's findings and limits, for the study overall: Clinical and demographic metadata were provided uncurated, with the amount varying by source and participant.

Points on this clone: This clone's antigen is unknown. The record has no base qualities; no much larger clone is one base away.

Collaborating institutions collected whole blood in K2EDTA tubes following their own protocols. For TCRbeta analysis, collaborators shipped samples in one of three forms: frozen whole blood, isolated PBMCs, or DNA extracted from either of those sample types. V and J are truncated by 1 base and 7 bases respectively, leaving an intervening sequence of 14 bases. From the cysteine through the phenylalanine, the CDR3 covers 15 amino acids. Only CDR3 DNA is held: 45 bases, read in frame from base 1. Looking up the germline V gene (reference sequence) yields CDR1 LGHDT and CDR2 YNNKEL. TCRbeta CDR3 regions were amplified from genomic DNA using the immunoSEQ Assay, a bias-controlled multiplex PCR. The study's own analysis went as follows. Nucleated cell counts per sample were estimated from amplification of reference gene primers within the assay. Sequence reads were collapsed and filtered to measure the absolute abundance of every unique TCRbeta CDR3 rearrangement. Productive Simpson clonality was computed per sample as the square root of Simpson's diversity index over productive rearrangements. The table was pulled from immuneACCESS by TCRdb, which kept in-frame rearrangements only. Such tables lose some clones; where checked, under half of the loss comes from unresolved V genes, and the rest has no known cause. V and J calls plus clone size are reproduced from that table; the DNA served to infer D and trimming. In this sample the table shows under 45,000 clones, around 85% of which occur a single time. Of the sample, about 24% is held by the ten largest clones.

Input material: peripheral blood. Recombination joined TRBV3-1 (or the pseudogene TRBV3-2) with TRBJ1-5, with a tentative D gene TRBD1 over 5 matching bases. This receptor was taken from a human donor with acute or convalescent COVID-19. The donor label of this sample is uncertain. In nucleotides, the sequence is TGTGCCAGCAGCCAAGGTTCAGGGATTCGGCAGCCCCAGCATTTT. This gives the protein CASSQGSGIRQPQHF.